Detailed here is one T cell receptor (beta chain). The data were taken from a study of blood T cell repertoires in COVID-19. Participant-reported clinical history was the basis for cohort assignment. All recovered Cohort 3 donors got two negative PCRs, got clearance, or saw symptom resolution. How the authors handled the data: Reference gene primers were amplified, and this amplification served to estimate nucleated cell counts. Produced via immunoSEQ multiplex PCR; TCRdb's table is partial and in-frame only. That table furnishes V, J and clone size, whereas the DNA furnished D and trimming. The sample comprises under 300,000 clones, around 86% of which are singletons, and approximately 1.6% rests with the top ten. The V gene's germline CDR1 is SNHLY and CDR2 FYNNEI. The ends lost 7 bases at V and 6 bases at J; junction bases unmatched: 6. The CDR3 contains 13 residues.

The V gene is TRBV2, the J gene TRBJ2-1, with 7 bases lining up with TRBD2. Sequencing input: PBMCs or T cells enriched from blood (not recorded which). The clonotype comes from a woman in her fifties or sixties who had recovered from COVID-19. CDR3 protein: CASTIVAGNEQFF. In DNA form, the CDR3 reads TGTGCCAGCACGATCGTAGCGGGCAATGAGCAGTTCTTC.